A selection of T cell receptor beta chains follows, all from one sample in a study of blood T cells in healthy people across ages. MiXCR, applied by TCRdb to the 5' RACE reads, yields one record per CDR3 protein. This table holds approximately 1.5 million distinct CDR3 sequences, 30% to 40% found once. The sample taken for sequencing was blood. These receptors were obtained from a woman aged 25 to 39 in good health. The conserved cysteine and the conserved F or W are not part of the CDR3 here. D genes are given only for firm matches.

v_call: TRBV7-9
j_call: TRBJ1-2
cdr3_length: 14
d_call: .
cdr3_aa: ASSLGGRSPAYGYT

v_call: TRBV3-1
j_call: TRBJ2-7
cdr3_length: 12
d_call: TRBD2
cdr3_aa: ASSPLAGGAEQY

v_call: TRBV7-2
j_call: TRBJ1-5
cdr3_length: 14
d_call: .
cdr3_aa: ASSLARTVSNQPQH

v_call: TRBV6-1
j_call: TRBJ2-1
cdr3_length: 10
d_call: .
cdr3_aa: ASKRQDNEQF

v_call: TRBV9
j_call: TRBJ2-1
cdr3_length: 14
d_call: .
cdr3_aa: ASSMHGGSSYNEQF

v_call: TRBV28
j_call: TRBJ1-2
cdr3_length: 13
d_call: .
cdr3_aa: ASSSGGGQNYGYT

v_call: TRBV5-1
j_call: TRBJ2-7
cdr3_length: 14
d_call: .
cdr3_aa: ASSLGTVTIPYEQY

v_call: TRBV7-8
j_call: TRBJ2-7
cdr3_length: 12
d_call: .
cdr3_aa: ASSLATVPYEQY

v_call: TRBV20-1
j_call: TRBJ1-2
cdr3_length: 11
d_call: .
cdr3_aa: SARSATRNGYT

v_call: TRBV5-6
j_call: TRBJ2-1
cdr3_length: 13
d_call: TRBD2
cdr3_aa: ASSLETSGRASQF

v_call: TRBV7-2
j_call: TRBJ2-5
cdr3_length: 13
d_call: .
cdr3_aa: ASSFQGGIGETQY

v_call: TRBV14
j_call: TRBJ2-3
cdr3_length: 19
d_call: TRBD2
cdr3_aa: ASSHSYTTQAGGDITDTQY

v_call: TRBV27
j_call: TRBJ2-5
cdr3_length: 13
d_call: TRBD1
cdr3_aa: ASSWRTGGAETQY

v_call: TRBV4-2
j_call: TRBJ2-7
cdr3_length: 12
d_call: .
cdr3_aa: ASSQEPGLGEQY

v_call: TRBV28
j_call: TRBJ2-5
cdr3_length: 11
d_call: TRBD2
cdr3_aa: ASGLADEGAQY

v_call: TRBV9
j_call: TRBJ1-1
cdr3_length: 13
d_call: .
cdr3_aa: ASSGGVRGLTEAF

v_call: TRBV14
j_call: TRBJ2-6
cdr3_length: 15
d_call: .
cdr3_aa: ASSQELVGGGANVLT

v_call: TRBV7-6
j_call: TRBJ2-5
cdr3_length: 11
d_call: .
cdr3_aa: ASSLRQRETQY

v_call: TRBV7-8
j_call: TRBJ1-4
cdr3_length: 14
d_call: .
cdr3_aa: ASSLVETVRNEKLF

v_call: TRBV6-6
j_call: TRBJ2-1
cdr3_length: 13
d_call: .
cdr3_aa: ASSPASASYNEQF

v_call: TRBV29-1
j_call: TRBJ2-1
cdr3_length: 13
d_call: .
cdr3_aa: SVHLRGADYNEQF

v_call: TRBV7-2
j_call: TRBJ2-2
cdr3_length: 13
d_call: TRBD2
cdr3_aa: ASSSGLAGLGELF

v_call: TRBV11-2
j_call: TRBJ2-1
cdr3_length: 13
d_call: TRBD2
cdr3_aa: ASSFSGGARGEQF

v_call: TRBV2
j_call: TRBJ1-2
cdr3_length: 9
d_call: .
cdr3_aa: ASGPHYGYT

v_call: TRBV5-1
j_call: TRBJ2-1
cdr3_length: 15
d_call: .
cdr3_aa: ASSPTGGRGSYNEQF

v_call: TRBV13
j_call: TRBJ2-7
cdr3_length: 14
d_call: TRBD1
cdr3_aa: ASSLTPGQGPYEQY

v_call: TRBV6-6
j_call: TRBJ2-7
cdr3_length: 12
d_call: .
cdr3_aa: ASSENGRPYEQY

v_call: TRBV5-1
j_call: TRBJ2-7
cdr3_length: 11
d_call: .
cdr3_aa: ASSGTTSYEQY

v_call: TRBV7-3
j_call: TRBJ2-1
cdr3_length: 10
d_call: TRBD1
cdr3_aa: ASSLGGQEQF

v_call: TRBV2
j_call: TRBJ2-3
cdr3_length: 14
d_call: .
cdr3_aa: ASREGRSSSTDTQY

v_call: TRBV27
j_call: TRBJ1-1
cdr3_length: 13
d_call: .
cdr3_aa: ASSPTGRGGTEAF

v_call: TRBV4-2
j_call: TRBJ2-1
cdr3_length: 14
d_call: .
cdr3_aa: ASSQEGAGAYNEQF

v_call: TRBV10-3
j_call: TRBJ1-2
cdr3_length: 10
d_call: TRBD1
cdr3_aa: AISEGTAGYT

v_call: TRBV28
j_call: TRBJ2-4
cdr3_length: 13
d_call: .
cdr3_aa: ASSWGQGGKNIQY

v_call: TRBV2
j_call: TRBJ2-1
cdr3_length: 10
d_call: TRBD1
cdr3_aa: ASRTGEREQF

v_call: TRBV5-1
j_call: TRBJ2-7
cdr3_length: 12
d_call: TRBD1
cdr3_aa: ASRPGQDLGEQY

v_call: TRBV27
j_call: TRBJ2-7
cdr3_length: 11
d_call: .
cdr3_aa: ASSFRETYEQY

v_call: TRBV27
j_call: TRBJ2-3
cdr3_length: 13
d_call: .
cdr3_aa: ASSSWVQSTDTQY

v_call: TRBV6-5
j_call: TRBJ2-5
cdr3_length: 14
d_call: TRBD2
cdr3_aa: ASSYFQAGGQETQY

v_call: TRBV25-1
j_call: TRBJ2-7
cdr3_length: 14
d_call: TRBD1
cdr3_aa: ASSDFGTGGRYEQY

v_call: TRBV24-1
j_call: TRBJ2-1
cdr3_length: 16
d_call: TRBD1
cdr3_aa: ATSDFLTGGNPGNEQF

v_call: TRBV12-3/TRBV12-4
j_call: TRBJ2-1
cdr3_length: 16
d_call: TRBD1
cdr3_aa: ASSFGVSRDRPYNEQF

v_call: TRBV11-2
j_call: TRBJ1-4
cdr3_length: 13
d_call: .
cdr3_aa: ASSLVGRESEKLF

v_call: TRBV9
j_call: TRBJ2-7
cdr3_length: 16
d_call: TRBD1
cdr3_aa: ASSVEDRGQAERYEQY